The 2 T cell receptor beta chains given below trace back to one sample, sequenced in a study of T cells after posttransplantation cyclophosphamide. Clones were sequenced by immunoSEQ multiplex PCR, and TCRdb holds only the in-frame ones, with some missing. The repertoire has some 2,000 clones, around 94% of them found once; the top ten carry under 3.5%. Source material: CD4+ T cells sorted from bone marrow. Receptor source: a woman between 50 and 59 years old in good health and a related stem cell transplant donor.

This chain links TRBV6-1 with TRBJ2-3; D remains ambiguous. The germline gives CDR1 MNHNS, CDR2 SASEGT. Trimming cost V 6 bases and J 2 bases, with 15 bases left between them. There are 15 residues in the CDR3. For the CDR3, the DNA is TGTGCCAGCAGCCCACTTAGCAGAATCACAGATACGCAGTATTTT. The encoded protein is CASSPLSRITDTQYF.

The rearrangement links TRBV11-2 to TRBJ1-2; 9 bases are a match to TRBD1. With 4 bases clipped from V and 3 bases from J, the junction kept 6 bases outside the gene matches. The CDR3 consists of 15 residues. Germline V CDR1 and CDR2: SGHAT, FQNNGV. In DNA, the CDR3 is TGTGCCAGCAGCTATAACAGGGGGCCGTACTATGGCTACACCTTC. Translation: CASSYNRGPYYGYTF.